A selection of T cell receptor beta chains follows, all from one sample in a study of T cells after yellow fever vaccination. TCRdb re-called the 5' RACE reads with MiXCR, one entry per CDR3 protein. The sample records about 300,000 distinct CDR3 sequences, around 10% being singletons. The specimen comprised CD4+ T cells sorted from PBMCs, sampled 5 days after the yellow fever booster vaccination. Receptor source: a man between 18 and 35 years old who received the YFV17D yellow fever vaccine. Each CDR3 is given with its conserved first and last residue. The D gene is left open where the match is weak. The size entry is marked missing in some rows and otherwise reads once, few, many or a size class.

D gene	J gene	CDR3 length	V gene	clone size	CDR3 DNA	CDR3 protein
TRBD2	TRBJ2-3	16	TRBV29-1	NA	TGCAGCGTTGGTTCTAGCGGGGGAAGAGGGGGTGGATCGCAGTATTTT	CSVGSSGGRGGGSQYF
NA	TRBJ2-3	13	TRBV6-5	few	TGTGCCAGCTGGGGGCGGGGGACAGATACGCAGTATTTT	CASWGRGTDTQYF
TRBD2	TRBJ2-1	15	TRBV5-1	NA	TGCGCCAGCAGCCTGGGACTAGCGGGGGTTAATGAGCAGTTCTTC	CASSLGLAGVNEQFF
NA	TRBJ2-1	15	TRBV5-1	few	TGCGCCAGCAGCTTGCCGGGGGGCAAGTACAATGAGCAGTTCTTC	CASSLPGGKYNEQFF
NA	TRBJ2-2	15	TRBV7-2	NA	TGTGCCAGCAGCTTACAAGCGACTAGTCCCGGGGAGCTGTTTTTT	CASSLQATSPGELFF
NA	TRBJ2-3	14	TRBV29-1	few	TGCAGCGTTGAAGGCGGGGCGAGCACAGATACGCAGTATTTT	CSVEGGASTDTQYF
NA	TRBJ1-1	17	TRBV7-2	NA	TGTGCCAGCAGCCCCCGTGGCAGGGAAAAAAAGGGCACTGAAGCTTTCTTT	CASSPRGREKKGTEAFF
TRBD1	TRBJ2-7	15	TRBV11-2	NA	TGTGCCAGCAGCCCAGGGACAGGGACCCCCTACGAGCAGTACTTC	CASSPGTGTPYEQYF
TRBD1	TRBJ1-5	13	TRBV5-5	NA	TGTGCCAGCAGCCCGGGGACAGGATCCCCCCAGCATTTT	CASSPGTGSPQHF
TRBD2	TRBJ2-5	16	TRBV4-2	NA	TGTGCCAGCAGCCAAGATCATAGCGGGGGGGCTGAGACCCAGTACTTC	CASSQDHSGGAETQYF
NA	TRBJ2-7	15	TRBV5-5	many	TGTGCCAGCAGCTTGCCTGGGAGTAGCTCCTACGAGCAGTACTTC	CASSLPGSSSYEQYF
NA	TRBJ2-7	13	TRBV6-2/TRBV6-3	NA	TGTGCCAGCATGAGGCTACTAAGAAACGAGCAGTACTTC	CASMRLLRNEQYF
NA	TRBJ2-3	11	TRBV18	NA	TGTGCCAGCCGTTATTCTGATACGCAGTATTTT	CASRYSDTQYF
NA	TRBJ2-3	14	TRBV5-1	NA	TGCGCCAGCAGCTTGGCCGCTGCGCGGGATACGCAGTATTTT	CASSLAAARDTQYF
NA	TRBJ2-6	17	TRBV6-1	few	TGTGCCAGCAGTCTATGGGGACGTAGCTCTGGGGCCAACGTCCTGACTTTC	CASSLWGRSSGANVLTF
NA	TRBJ2-3	13	TRBV19	many	TGTGCCAGTAGCCGCAGGGAAAGAGATACGCAGTATTTT	CASSRRERDTQYF
NA	TRBJ2-6	15	TRBV9	NA	TGTGCCAGCAGCGTAGTGCATACTGGGGCCAACGTCCTGACTTTC	CASSVVHTGANVLTF
NA	TRBJ2-5	14	TRBV9	many	TGTGCCAGCAGCGCCAGAACAGGCCAAGAGACCCAGTACTTC	CASSARTGQETQYF
NA	TRBJ2-3	12	TRBV5-4	few	TGTGCCAGCAGCTTCAAGGCAGATACGCAGTATTTT	CASSFKADTQYF
NA	TRBJ1-1	14	TRBV6-2/TRBV6-3	few	TGTGCCAGCAGTAATTCTCCAGGGAACACTGAAGCTTTCTTT	CASSNSPGNTEAFF
NA	TRBJ1-1	16	TRBV9	few	TGTGCCAGCAGCGTAGCGATAGGGGGGGTGAACACTGAAGCTTTCTTT	CASSVAIGGVNTEAFF
TRBD1	TRBJ2-5	20	TRBV3-1	many	TGTGCCAGCAGCCAAGAAGCCCGGCACAGGGGGGCGCTAGATCCCGAGATCCAGTACTTC	CASSQEARHRGALDPEIQYF
NA	TRBJ1-1	17	TRBV21-1	few	TGTGCCAGCAGCAAAGGGTTGTGTACTGGGACAGCCCCTGAAGCTTTCTTT	CASSKGLCTGTAPEAFF
TRBD2	TRBJ2-1	17	TRBV7-4	NA	TGTGCCAGCAGATCCCCGGGACTAGCGGGGAGGAACGATGAGCAGTTCTTC	CASRSPGLAGRNDEQFF
TRBD2	TRBJ2-3	14	TRBV7-3	NA	TGTGCCAGCACTACCCGCGGGGGGGCGGATACGCAGTATTTT	CASTTRGGADTQYF
TRBD2	TRBJ2-3	15	TRBV5-1	many	TGCGCCAGCAGCTCGGGACTAGCGGATTCAGATACGCAGTATTTT	CASSSGLADSDTQYF
TRBD1	TRBJ1-1	14	TRBV7-3	few	TGTGCCAGCAGCATGGACAGGGGGCGGCCTGAAGCTTTCTTT	CASSMDRGRPEAFF
NA	TRBJ2-3	14	TRBV20-1	once	TGCAGTGCTAGAGAGGTTAGCGACTCAGATACGCAGTATTTT	CSAREVSDSDTQYF
TRBD2	TRBJ2-7	14	TRBV6-5	few	TGTGCCAGCAGGCCGTCGGGGGGTTCCTACGAGCAGTACTTC	CASRPSGGSYEQYF
NA	TRBJ1-6	12	TRBV5-1	NA	TGCGCCAGCAGCGAACAGAATTCACCCCTCCACTTT	CASSEQNSPLHF
NA	TRBJ1-1	13	TRBV29-1	few	TGCAGCGTCGTCAAATGGATGAACACTGAAGCTTTCTTT	CSVVKWMNTEAFF
NA	TRBJ2-2	14	TRBV29-1	NA	TGCAGCGTTGCGATATTCCCGAACACCGGGGAGCTGTTTTTT	CSVAIFPNTGELFF
TRBD1	TRBJ2-7	16	TRBV7-2	many	TGTGCCAGCAGCGAAAATCTCGGACAGGGAGTCTACGAGCAGTACTTC	CASSENLGQGVYEQYF
TRBD1	TRBJ2-3	16	TRBV5-4	NA	TGTGCCAGCAGCTCTCGGACAGGGTGGGGCACAGATACGCAGTATTTT	CASSSRTGWGTDTQYF
TRBD2	TRBJ2-3	14	TRBV20-1	NA	TGCAGTGCTAGAGTAGCGGGGGGGCAAGATACGCAGTATTTT	CSARVAGGQDTQYF
NA	TRBJ2-1	19	TRBV7-2	many	TGTGCCAGCAGCCCTCAGGGGCTCCTAACGGTTAGCTCCTACAATGAGCAGTTCTTC	CASSPQGLLTVSSYNEQFF
NA	TRBJ2-7	15	TRBV4-3	many	TGCGCCAGCAGCTTCCAGGACAGTTTTACCTACGAGCAGTACTTC	CASSFQDSFTYEQYF
TRBD1	TRBJ1-6	17	TRBV20-1	few	TGCAGTGCTAGGGAAGTGGACAGGGACTCCTATAATTCACCCCTCCACTTT	CSAREVDRDSYNSPLHF
TRBD1	TRBJ1-1	14	TRBV11-3	few	TGTGCCAGCAGCCGACAGGGATCGGACACTGAAGCTTTCTTT	CASSRQGSDTEAFF
NA	TRBJ2-5	12	TRBV19	NA	TGTGCCAGTAGTACCCCAGCGGGGACCCAGTACTTC	CASSTPAGTQYF
TRBD1	TRBJ1-2	13	TRBV5-1	many	TGCGCCAGCAGGCCTGGAAACAGGGGGCCCTTCCACTTC	CASRPGNRGPFHF
NA	TRBJ2-2	14	TRBV20-1	NA	TGCAGTGCCGAGGAGGACAAGGGGGATCGGGAGCTGTTTTTT	CSAEEDKGDRELFF
NA	TRBJ1-5	13	TRBV10-3	NA	TGTGCCATCAGTATAGACAGAAATCAGCCCCAGCATTTT	CAISIDRNQPQHF
TRBD2	TRBJ2-1	16	TRBV9	many	TGTGCCAGCAGCGTAGCTGGTAGCGGGGGGAGCGATGAGCAGTTCTTC	CASSVAGSGGSDEQFF